Below, one T cell receptor beta chain is given with its context. This clonotype turned up a few times. Its antigen remains unidentified. Base qualities were left out, and no much larger clone turns up one base away. Every donor in the study was a healthy Caucasian. Three pairs of female monozygotic twins, all aged roughly 18 to 29 years, made up the twin cohort. Peripheral blood mononuclear cells were the source from which RNA for the TCR libraries was isolated. This sample was included in a study of identical twins (dated by TCRdb to 2016 to 2017). In terms of the full investigation: To test whether fetal clonotypes persist, the study used deep sequencing on TCR alpha and beta repertoires from monozygotic twins, unrelated adults of various ages, and cord blood. Replicate twin experiments were performed at different times using different library preparation protocols to rule out contamination.

General conclusions and limits of the study: Zero-insertion analyses could be partly confounded by invariant T cells such as MAIT and iNKT, though diverse VJ usage argued against such confounding for most clonotypes. A weaker excess of twin sharing was found in beta out-of-frame sequences because the signal-to-noise ratio was lowered by fewer shared sequences. In monozygotic twins, out-of-frame TCR alpha sharing was systematically underestimated by recombination models, although the models agreed with sharing between unrelated individuals. Compared with coincidental sharing between unrelated individuals, an excess of low generation-probability sequences was observed among out-of-frame TCR alpha sequences shared between twins. Fewer insertions were carried by abundant cord blood beta clonotypes, a similar but weaker trend appeared in young adult naive repertoires, and no such trend appeared in memory repertoires. Because the same donors could not be followed over many years, conclusions were based on cross-sectional statistical analysis.

Libraries came from 5' RACE. The sample was run on an Illumina HiSeq 2000. Template switching introduced a universal primer binding site; the final cDNA contained a unique molecular identifier, enabling accurate counting of TCR cDNA molecules. Specific primers in the conserved constant-segment region were used to synthesize first-strand cDNA for the TCR alpha and beta chains. To control for contamination, every cDNA library carried two barcodes: a SMART-Mk sample barcode plus Illumina barcodes. TruSeq adapter sequences along with Illumina sample barcodes were introduced in two successive PCR steps. The Illumina HiSeq platform was used with custom primers to sequence TCR alpha and beta cDNA libraries. As for how the authors treated the data: Unique molecular identifiers were extracted from raw reads with MiGEC, and CDR3 positions were determined with MiXCR. Recombination models were inferred per individual with the repgenHMM and IGoR tools using an EM algorithm. Shared clonotypes were analyzed with the tcR package in R, and sharing was normalized by the product of cloneset sizes. To study raw recombination without the effects of thymic and clonal selection, out-of-frame nonproductive sequences were analyzed. TCRdb handled the public reads itself, with Q25 trimming in fastp and clone calling in MiXCR, and kept productive beta chains. For every CDR3 protein sequence, its rows merge into one entry that carries the most common genes and DNA. Here the V and J calls rest on TCRdb's processing, not on the authors' analysis. The sample records more than 600,000 distinct CDR3 sequences, over 15% of which are singletons. Clones ranked in the top ten supply over 10% of the sample.

Trimmed from V: 5 bases; trimmed from J: 0 bases; junction bases lacking a gene match: 8. CDR1 SGHTA and CDR2 FQGTGA were looked up in the germline V gene. The CDR3 sequence holds 17 residues, the cysteine and phenylalanine included. Only the CDR3 DNA is retained, 51 bases long and in frame from the first base. The same sample was also used in a study of T cells expressing NK-cell markers. According to the second study: In sorted CD3+CD56+NKG2C+, CD3+CD56+NKG2C- and CD3+CD56-NKG2C+ T-cell subsets from eight donors, TCR beta-chain repertoires were profiled. Seven of the eight sequenced donors were HCMV-seropositive and one was HCMV-seronegative. To restrict sorting to alphabetaTCR-expressing T cells, an anti-gammadeltaTCR antibody was added in several experiments. In several donors, the dominant CD3+CD56+NKG2C+ clonotypes ranked among the top 10 CD8+ clonotypes, making up about 1.0-7.5% of CD8+ T cells. Those dominant clonotypes were again the most abundant among CD3+CD56-NKG2C+ cells in a handful of donors, at about 25-65%. It remained unclear whether the expanded NKG2C-expressing T cell clones were specific for HCMV antigens. The study sequenced eight donors, all healthy volunteers chosen at random: three men and five women. HCMV-specific IgG was detected in serum with a commercial ELISA kit to determine HCMV serostatus. For a handful of donors, bulk peripheral blood T-cell repertoires were also sequenced from unsorted PBMC. Reads were demultiplexed and grouped by UMI with MIGEC, and clonotypes were assembled and quantified with MiTCR. Only TCR cDNA sequences supported by at least two reads were kept to exclude erroneous sequences. The tcR package was used for downstream repertoire analysis, and clonotypes were matched across fractions by CDR3 nucleotide sequence plus V segment. VDJmatch was used to annotate antigen specificity against VDJdb, with one amino acid substitution allowed in CDR3.

The rearrangement joined TRBV7-3 to TRBJ2-2, and TRBD2 aligns with 8 junction nucleotides. The sample consisted of PBMCs. The receptor was isolated from a woman aged 18-29 years in good health. The CDR3 reads as follows: CASSPLSGGANTGELFF. The sequenced DNA: TGTGCCAGCAGCCCACTAAGCGGGGGTGCGAACACCGGGGAGCTGTTTTTT.